Below, 24 T cell receptor beta chains from the same sample are listed, as sequenced in a study of CD8+ T cells in alopecia areata. Treatment of the sample: oral pan-JAK inhibitor, 5-10 mg twice daily. Extracted from the samples, RNA was reverse transcribed into cDNA to serve as the sequencing template. Profiled with immunoSEQ multiplex PCR; TCRdb holds only in-frame clones, not every one. This sample has about 42,000 clones; roughly 90% occur once, and the top ten carry under 20%. Here the sequenced sample was CD8+ T cells sorted from blood, taken at week 24, from a patient treated with tofacitinib. The receptors shown here come from a human donor with alopecia areata.

The J gene is TRBJ2-3, the V gene TRBV30, with a possible D match to TRBD1 (5 bases). From germline, CDR1 is GTSNPN and CDR2 SVGIG (reference sequence). Trimming pared 5 bases from V and 2 bases from J, leaving 17 bases between. There are 15 residues in the CDR3. The CDR3: CAWRQGMWITDTQYF. The DNA of the CDR3 is TGTGCCTGGCGCCAGGGAATGTGGATCACAGATACGCAGTATTTT.

The rearrangement uses TRBV28 and TRBJ2-1; either TRBD1 or TRBD2 may supply D (5 bases each). The CDR3 spans 16 residues. The V gene's germline CDR1 is MDHEN and CDR2 SYDVKM. Trimming shortened V by 2 bases and J by 0 bases, and 11 bases separated the two germline ends. The CDR3 coding sequence is TGTGCCAGCAGTTTAATATGGGGGAGCTCCTACAATGAGCAGTTCTTC. This encodes CASSLIWGSSYNEQFF.

V is TRBV30 and J is TRBJ2-1; D may be TRBD1 (6 bases). V shed 3 bases and J shed 12 bases, with 12 bases lying between them. CDR3 length: 11 residues. Germline V gives CDR1 GTSNPN, CDR2 SVGIG (reference sequence). The CDR3 sequence: CAWSWLGGQFF. For the CDR3, the DNA is TGTGCCTGGAGCTGGTTAGGGGGGCAGTTCTTC.

This chain links TRBV30 with TRBJ1-2, with D unclear. This CDR3 is built from 13 residues. Germline CDR1 and CDR2: GTSNPN and SVGIG (reference sequence). Trimming took 7 bases from V and 4 from J, leaving 16 bases between them. The CDR3 here is CASQPLPSYGYTF. The CDR3 coding sequence is TGTGCCTCCCAGCCCCTACCTTCCTATGGCTACACCTTC.

The chain is built from TRBV7-3 and TRBJ2-7, with D uncertain. CDR1 is SGHTA, CDR2 FQGTGA, per germline. With 2 bases removed from V and 5 bases from J, the gap between germline ends came to 10 bases. CDR3 length: 13 amino acids. DNA for the CDR3: TGTGCCAGCAGCTTAGGCTCGAGGAACGAGCAGTACTTC. Translated: CASSLGSRNEQYF.

The chain recombines TRBV7-2 with TRBJ2-1; D possibly matches TRBD1 or TRBD2 (5 bases each). The CDR3 runs to 13 residues. Trimming removed 1 base from V and 5 bases from J, with 6 bases in between. Germline assignment: CDR1 SGHTA and CDR2 FQGNSA. The CDR3 bases are TGTGCCAGCAGCTTAGGGGGACACAATGAGCAGTTCTTC. This sequence encodes CASSLGGHNEQFF.

The chain employs TRBV5-6 and TRBJ2-1; unclear D gene. Germline loops: CDR1 SGHDT, CDR2 YYEEEE. This CDR3 is 12 amino acids long. Trimming left V 4 bases short and J 9 bases short, with 11 bases between. CDR3 in DNA: TGTGCCAGCAGCACAATTTTGGGTGAGCAGTTCTTC. It specifies CASSTILGEQFF.

The sample holds a few counts of this clone. The V gene is TRBV4-1, the J gene TRBJ2-7; D unclear. Deletions cut 0 bases from V and 4 bases from J, with 7 bases between. The length of the CDR3 is 13 residues. The germline gives CDR1 MGHRA, CDR2 YSYEKL. This CDR3 is CASSQDPEYEQYF. The CDR3 nucleotides are TGCGCCAGCAGCCAAGATCCGGAATACGAGCAGTACTTC.

The chain carries TRBV29-1 and TRBJ2-3, with D uncertain. Trimming removed 6 bases from V and 3 bases from J, with 10 bases in between. The CDR3 is made up of 12 amino acids. The germline V gene encodes CDR1 SQVTM and CDR2 ANQGSEA. The CDR3 region has the DNA TGCAGCGTCCCAGAAAGGACAGATACGCAGTATTTT. It specifies CSVPERTDTQYF.

The chain carries TRBV27 and TRBJ2-1, with D perhaps TRBD2 (6 bases). CDR1 and CDR2 (germline): MNHEY, SMNVEV (reference sequence). This CDR3 has 11 residues. Trimming removed 3 bases from V and 11 bases from J, with 8 bases in between. In nucleotides, the CDR3 is TGTGCCAGCAGTTTGGCGGGACAGCAGTTCTTC. Translated: CASSLAGQQFF.

CDR3 protein: CASSDIAQNRKTYGYTF. DNA for the CDR3: TGCGCCAGCAGCGACATAGCCCAGAACCGAAAGACCTATGGCTACACCTTC. The chain employs TRBV4-1 and TRBJ1-2; unclear D gene. The length of the CDR3 is 17 residues. Per germline, CDR1 MGHRA and CDR2 YSYEKL. Trimming shortened V by 5 bases and J by 4 bases, and 23 bases separated the two germline ends.

This clone was seen only once. V usage is TRBV13 and J usage is TRBJ1-4; TRBD1 is a possible D gene (5 bases). Per germline, CDR1 PRHDT and CDR2 FYEKMQ (reference sequence). The CDR3 sequence is 15 residues long. Trimming removed 5 bases from V and 4 bases from J, with 14 bases in between. The CDR3 sequence: CASSGAGTDNEKLFF. The CDR3 DNA sequence: TGTGCCAGCAGCGGAGCGGGGACGGATAATGAAAAACTGTTTTTT.

This sequence joins TRBV7-9 and TRBJ2-7; 10 bases are shared with TRBD1. Losses at the gene ends were 4 bases for V and 5 bases for J; bases not matched to a gene: 11. CDR3 length: 16 amino acids. CDR1 is SEHNR and CDR2 is FQNEAQ in the germline V gene (reference sequence). This CDR3 is CASSSPRGTGDHEQYF. In nucleotides, the CDR3 is TGTGCCAGCAGCTCCCCCAGGGGGACAGGGGACCACGAGCAGTACTTC.

This chain connects TRBV27 to TRBJ2-7, with D perhaps TRBD1 (5 bases). Deletions cut 5 bases from V and 2 bases from J, with 16 bases between. The germline gives CDR1 MNHEY, CDR2 SMNVEV (reference sequence). The CDR3 is 15 amino acids. The DNA for the CDR3 is TGTGCCAGCAGTCGGACACCCAGCCCAACCTACGAGCAGTACTTC. It translates to CASSRTPSPTYEQYF.

The J gene is TRBJ2-1, the V gene TRBV19; no clear D gene. Between the trimmed V and J ends, which lost 3 bases and 2 bases, there was a span of 11 bases. The CDR3 has 15 residues. The germline gives CDR1 LNHDA, CDR2 SQIVND (reference sequence). The CDR3 DNA reads as TGTGCCAGTAGTATGTTGGTAGGGACCTACAATGAGCAGTTCTTC. Protein: CASSMLVGTYNEQFF.

A remark on this clone: Other nucleotide sequences from this sample produce the same CDR3. This chain links TRBV28 with TRBJ2-7, with D possibly TRBD2 on 5 matching bases. Looked up from germline, CDR1 is MDHEN and CDR2 is SYDVKM. V was trimmed by 3 bases and J by 2 bases, leaving 8 bases between them. The CDR3 extends over 13 amino acids. Written as DNA, the CDR3 is TGTGCCAGCAGTTTGGCCGGGACCTACGAGCAGTACTTC. Its protein product is CASSLAGTYEQYF.

This clone was detected a few times. The chain uses TRBV13 and TRBJ1-5; 10 bases map to TRBD1. Germline loops: CDR1 PRHDT, CDR2 FYEKMQ (reference sequence). This CDR3 region has 17 residues. Trimming cost V 1 base and J 1 base; bases outside gene matches: 4. CDR3 amino acids: CASSLAGDRGSNQPQHF. As DNA, the CDR3 is TGTGCCAGCAGCTTAGCCGGGGACAGGGGAAGCAATCAGCCCCAGCATTTT.

The chain uses TRBV28 and TRBJ2-6, with a weak D call TRBD2 (5 bases). V was pared by 2 bases and J by 2 bases, with 7 bases between. The germline CDR1 and CDR2 sequences are MDHEN and SYDVKM. This CDR3 comprises 15 residues. CDR3 sequence (DNA): TGTGCCAGCAGTTTAACCGGGACTGGGGCCAACGTCCTGACTTTC. Translated, it gives CASSLTGTGANVLTF.

This clone has a single count. V usage is TRBV28 and J usage is TRBJ2-1; D might be TRBD2 (5 bases). Trimming removed 5 bases at V and 6 bases at J, with 11 bases between. Germline V CDR1 and CDR2: MDHEN, SYDVKM. The CDR3 runs 13 residues. CDR3 in DNA: TGTGCCAGCAGTGCGCGGACTGTCAATGAGCAGTTCTTC. Encoded protein: CASSARTVNEQFF.

The chain couples TRBV5-1 to TRBJ2-1; no firm D call. V lost 6 bases, J lost 6 bases, and 7 bases lay in between. Per germline, CDR1 SGHRS and CDR2 YFSETQ. This CDR3 comprises 11 residues. Here the CDR3 reads CASMDSNEQFF. The CDR3 nucleotides are TGCGCCAGCATGGATAGCAATGAGCAGTTCTTC.

This sequence joins TRBV6-5 and TRBJ2-7; D is undetermined. The ends were cut back, 5 bases at V and 3 bases at J, with 14 bases in the middle. CDR1 and CDR2 from the germline V gene are MNHEY and SVGAGI. The length of the CDR3 is 14 residues. CDR3 sequence: CASSPDHISYEQYF. The CDR3, as DNA: TGTGCCAGCAGTCCGGATCACATCAGCTACGAGCAGTACTTC.

V usage is TRBV10-3 and J usage is TRBJ1-1; D not certain. CDR3 length equals 15 residues. CDR1 is ENHRY and CDR2 is SYGVKD in the germline V gene. Trimming stripped 0 bases from V and 1 base from J, with 9 bases between. DNA of the CDR3: TGTGCCATCAGTGAGTCGCGCCAACCGAACACTGAAGCTTTCTTT. Amino acids: CAISESRQPNTEAFF.

V and J are TRBV10-3 and TRBJ2-2; D ambiguous. CDR3 length: 12 residues. Trimming pared 2 bases from V and 6 bases from J, leaving 4 bases between. Germline V CDR1 and CDR2: ENHRY, SYGVKD. CDR3 bases: TGTGCCATCAGTGAGGGGTCCGGGGAGCTGTTTTTT. This translates into CAISEGSGELFF.

V gene TRBV13 combines with J gene TRBJ2-7, with D possibly matching TRBD1 (7 bases). The V and J ends lost 5 bases and 5 bases respectively, with 19 bases between them. Germline V lookup: CDR1 PRHDT, CDR2 FYEKMQ (reference sequence). This CDR3 contains 15 residues. CDR3 loop: CASSHRGTVLDEQYF. CDR3 coding DNA: TGTGCCAGCAGCCACCGGGGGACAGTCCTTGACGAGCAGTACTTC.